Listed here are 28 T cell receptor beta chains from one sample, sequenced in a study of T cell changes during pregnancy in multiple sclerosis. Method: immunoSEQ multiplex PCR; TCRdb's copy keeps in-frame clones and lacks some. Among tens of thousands of clones listed, roughly 92% were seen once. Here the sequenced sample was CD4+ T cells from peripheral blood mononuclear cells, taken in the third trimester of pregnancy. The origin of the receptors is a female donor with multiple sclerosis, enrolled in a pregnancy study.

This chain links TRBV6-5 with TRBJ1-3; weak D call: TRBD1 (6 bases). This CDR3 region has 14 residues. Germline loops: CDR1 MNHEY, CDR2 SVGAGI. V was clipped by 4 bases and J by 2 bases, with 9 bases between them. CDR3 protein: CASSFGQPGNTIYF. The CDR3, as DNA: TGTGCCAGCAGTTTTGGACAGCCTGGAAACACCATATATTTT.

This sequence joins TRBV19 and TRBJ2-1, with 9 bases aligning to TRBD1. Unmatched junction bases numbered 1, after V lost 3 bases and J lost 1 base. This CDR3 is 15 amino acids long. Germline V gene data show CDR1 as LNHDA and CDR2 as SQIVND (reference sequence). The CDR3 nucleotides read TGTGCCAGTAGTATCGGACAGGGGTCCTACAATGAGCAGTTCTTC. Amino acid sequence: CASSIGQGSYNEQFF.

This sequence joins TRBV7-2 and TRBJ1-2, with D possibly TRBD1 on 5 matching bases. V lost 5 bases to trimming and J lost 6 bases, with 13 bases between them. The CDR3 extends over 13 amino acids. The V gene's germline CDR1 is SGHTA and CDR2 FQGNSA. The DNA for the CDR3 is TGTGCCAGCAGCCTCGCTTTCAGGGATGGCTACACCTTC. The encoded protein is CASSLAFRDGYTF.

The J gene is TRBJ2-3, the V gene TRBV5-1, with D possibly being TRBD1 (5 bases). CDR1 and CDR2 (germline): SGHRS, YFSETQ. The CDR3 loop spans 13 amino acids. Trimming took 4 bases from V and 6 from J, leaving 12 bases between them. The CDR3 nucleotides are TGCGCCAGCAGCCCGACAGTTTCCGATACGCAGTATTTT. This gives the protein CASSPTVSDTQYF.

The rearrangement joins TRBV2 to TRBJ1-1; 8 bases align to TRBD1. The CDR3 spans 14 residues. Germline assignment: CDR1 SNHLY and CDR2 FYNNEI. V lost 5 bases and J lost 1; bases outside the gene matches: 3. The CDR3 DNA reads TGTGCCAGCAGTCCGGGACAGGCGAACACTGAAGCTTTCTTT. It is translated as CASSPGQANTEAFF.

This clone was seen only once. V and J are TRBV19 and TRBJ2-6; D perhaps matches TRBD2 (5 bases). The V and J ends lost 2 bases and 0 bases respectively, with 17 bases between them. The CDR3 length is 19 residues. Germline V CDR1 and CDR2: LNHDA, SQIVND (reference sequence). The CDR3 DNA is TGTGCCAGTAGTATATCAAAAGGGTTAGGGAGCTCTGGGGCCAACGTCCTGACTTTC. Translation: CASSISKGLGSSGANVLTF.

V gene TRBV21-1 combines with J gene TRBJ1-2; the table names TRBD1, a call not compared with the DNA. TRBV21-1 corresponds to a pseudogene. The CDR3 is 17 residues long. Here the CDR3 DNA reads TGTGCCAGCAATCCCCCCGGACAGGGGGCCGTCGGCTATGGCTACACCTTC. Protein: CASNPPGQGAVGYGYTF.

The CDR3, as DNA: TGTGCCAGTAGTATCCAGACCCGCGGAGAAAAACTGTTTTTT. Translation: CASSIQTRGEKLFF. The chain is built from TRBV19 and TRBJ1-4; D gene unclear. Trimming left V 3 bases short and J 8 bases short, with 13 bases between. CDR3 length: 14 amino acids. Germline CDR1 is LNHDA and CDR2 is SQIVND (reference sequence).

This chain links TRBV5-1 with TRBJ2-1, with 8 bases identical to TRBD2. CDR1 SGHRS and CDR2 YFSETQ come from the germline V gene. The CDR3 consists of 18 residues. Trimming took 0 bases from V and 5 from J; bases not matched to a gene: 13. The CDR3 DNA follows: TGCGCCAGCAGCTTGGGAGGACTAGCACCCCGAATCAACAATGAGCAGTTCTTC. Translating it yields CASSLGGLAPRINNEQFF.

This clone was found a few times. The J gene is TRBJ2-1, the V gene TRBV27, with TRBD2 identical over 10 bases. The germline CDR1 and CDR2 sequences are MNHEY and SMNVEV (reference sequence). CDR3 length equals 16 residues. Trimming cost V 2 bases and J 7 bases; bases outside gene matches: 8. The CDR3 sequence is CASSLNPLAGVNEQFF. CDR3 DNA: TGTGCCAGCAGTTTAAACCCCCTAGCGGGAGTGAATGAGCAGTTCTTC.

The chain joins TRBV6-5 to TRBJ1-1; D not certain. This CDR3 comprises 16 residues. Trimming cost V 0 bases and J 2 bases, with 13 bases left between them. Looked up from germline, CDR1 is MNHEY and CDR2 is SVGAGI. Here the CDR3 DNA reads TGTGCCAGCAGTTACTCGACCAGGAAGGTAAACACTGAAGCTTTCTTT. Its translation: CASSYSTRKVNTEAFF.

As regards this clone: Other nucleotide sequences from this sample produce the same CDR3. The rearrangement uses TRBV5-1 and TRBJ1-1; D unclear. The germline V and J ends were trimmed by 0 bases and 0 bases, with 9 bases remaining between them. This CDR3 is 15 amino acids long. Germline assignment: CDR1 SGHRS and CDR2 YFSETQ. CDR3 bases: TGCGCCAGCAGCTTGGATCGGGGAATGAACACTGAAGCTTTCTTT. It yields the protein CASSLDRGMNTEAFF.

This rearrangement joins TRBV7-9 to TRBJ2-4; D call uncertain. Germline CDR1 is SEHNR and CDR2 is FQNEAQ (reference sequence). The CDR3 has 15 amino acids. With 4 bases removed from V and 0 bases from J, the gap between germline ends came to 10 bases. CDR3 DNA: TGTGCCAGCAGCTCAACAGACCTAGCCAAAAACATTCAGTACTTC. This gives the protein CASSSTDLAKNIQYF.

The chain employs TRBV7-3 and TRBJ1-1; the D is unclear. The CDR3 has 15 amino acids. Germline V gene sequence: CDR1 SGHTA, CDR2 FQGTGA. Between the trimmed V and J ends, which lost 4 bases and 4 bases, there was a span of 16 bases. CDR3 in amino acids: CASSSQPGSGTEAFF. The CDR3 DNA reads TGTGCCAGCAGCTCGCAACCGGGGAGCGGCACTGAAGCTTTCTTT. Supplemented by reference TRBV7-3 and TRBJ1-1, the full variable domain reads GAGVSQTPSNKVTEKGKYVELRCDPISGHTALYWYRQSLGQGPEFLIYFQGTGAADDSGLPNDRFFAVRPEGSVSTLKIQRTERGDSAVYLCASSSQPGSGTEAFFGQGTRLTVV.

CDR3 protein: CASSLGQHTEAFF. The CDR3 DNA follows: TGTGCCAGCAGCTTAGGACAGCACACTGAAGCTTTCTTT. J is TRBJ1-1 and V is TRBV7-9; a weak D match, TRBD1 (5 bases). Germline V gene data show CDR1 as SEHNR and CDR2 as FQNEAQ (reference sequence). Trimming cost V 1 base and J 3 bases, with 6 bases left between them. This CDR3 has 13 residues.

The chain is built from TRBV30 and TRBJ1-6; no definite D call. Trimming removed 1 base at V and 4 bases at J, with 5 bases between. This CDR3 is 13 amino acids long. CDR1 and CDR2 from the germline V gene are GTSNPN and SVGIG (reference sequence). CDR3 in amino acids: CAWSGEYNSPLHF. In DNA form, the CDR3 reads TGTGCCTGGAGTGGGGAGTATAATTCACCCCTCCACTTT.

This sequence joins TRBV6-5 and TRBJ1-2; D uncertain. V lost 8 bases to trimming and J lost 0 bases, with 16 bases between them. The CDR3 spans 15 residues. Germline assignment: CDR1 MNHEY and CDR2 SVGAGI. The DNA for the CDR3 is TGTGCCAGCGGTAGGGAGGCCGGGGCTAACTATGGCTACACCTTC. Translating it yields CASGREAGANYGYTF.

The CDR3 sequence: CASRAAGLEEQYF. The CDR3 DNA reads as TGTGCCAGCAGGGCAGCGGGTCTGGAGGAGCAGTACTTC. This chain uses TRBV6-5 with TRBJ2-7, with a tentative D call TRBD2 (6 bases). Germline V CDR1 and CDR2: MNHEY, SVGAGI. The CDR3 spans 13 residues. V was cut by 6 bases and J by 7 bases, with 16 bases left in between.

V and J are TRBV10-3 and TRBJ1-2; 7 nucleotides align to TRBD1. Trimming removed 6 bases from V and 5 bases from J; junction bases left unmatched: 12. CDR3 length equals 15 residues. Germline lookup yields CDR1 ENHRY and CDR2 SYGVKD. The CDR3 here is CAIRNGTAPVYGYTF. CDR3 coding DNA: TGTGCCATCAGGAATGGGACAGCTCCAGTGTATGGCTACACCTTC.

J is TRBJ1-1 and V is TRBV27; D gene ambiguous. The CDR3 consists of 14 residues. V lost 6 bases, J lost 1 base, and 12 bases lay in between. CDR1 and CDR2 (germline): MNHEY, SMNVEV (reference sequence). The CDR3 reads CASRRSSPNTEAFF. CDR3 DNA sequence: TGTGCCAGCAGGCGAAGTTCTCCGAACACTGAAGCTTTCTTT.

V usage is TRBV7-3 and J usage is TRBJ2-7; TRBD2 is a possible D gene (5 bases). The length of the CDR3 is 13 residues. Germline CDR1 is SGHTA and CDR2 is FQGTGA. The V gene lost 2 bases and the J gene lost 6 bases, with 11 bases spanning the gap. The CDR3 spells CASSLWAGSEQYF. CDR3 coding DNA: TGTGCCAGCAGCTTATGGGCGGGCTCCGAGCAGTACTTC.

V usage is TRBV2 and J usage is TRBJ1-3, with 7 bases fitting TRBD1. This CDR3 has 15 amino acids. Germline CDR1 and CDR2: SNHLY and FYNNEI. The ends lost 7 bases at V and 0 bases at J; junction bases unmatched: 6. The CDR3 region is CASKVPGGSGNTIYF. Written as DNA, the CDR3 is TGTGCCAGCAAAGTCCCAGGGGGCTCTGGAAACACCATATATTTT.

The genes are TRBV11-2 and TRBJ2-7, with a weak D call TRBD2 (5 bases). V was cut by 0 bases and J by 5 bases, with 11 bases left in between. Germline V gene lookup returns CDR1 SGHAT and CDR2 FQNNGV. The CDR3 is made up of 14 amino acids. As DNA, the CDR3 is TGTGCCAGCAGCTTAGAGGTCCTGCGGGACGAGCAGTACTTC. The encoded protein is CASSLEVLRDEQYF.

The gene calls are TRBV5-1 and TRBJ2-7, with 7 bases fitting TRBD2. V was clipped by 0 bases and J by 2 bases; unmatched bases: 5. CDR1 SGHRS and CDR2 YFSETQ come from the germline V gene. The CDR3 runs 15 residues. CDR3 nucleotides: TGCGCCAGCAGCTTGGTCGTGGGAGGGACCTACGAGCAGTACTTC. This codes for CASSLVVGGTYEQYF.

The V gene is TRBV18, the J gene TRBJ2-7; a possible D gene is TRBD1 (7 bases). Trimming removed 1 base at V and 1 base at J, with 17 bases between. Germline V gives CDR1 KGHSH, CDR2 LQKENI. This CDR3 has 17 residues. The CDR3 DNA follows: TGTGCCAGCTCACCACGCCCGGGAGACAGGGAATCCTACGAGCAGTACTTC. Residues: CASSPRPGDRESYEQYF.

The chain has TRBV18 and TRBJ1-1; D may be TRBD1 (6 bases). Germline-derived CDR1 and CDR2 are KGHSH and LQKENI. The CDR3 loop spans 14 amino acids. V lost 5 bases and J lost 9, with 19 bases in between. The CDR3 DNA is TGTGCCAGCTCATCCACCGACAGGCCCCTTAAAGCTTTCTTT. Amino acid sequence: CASSSTDRPLKAFF.

The chain joins TRBV5-3 to TRBJ2-5, with TRBD2 matching 10 bases. TRBV5-3 is an ORF for which the function is uncertain. This CDR3 is 19 amino acids long. The V segment lost 4 bases and the J segment 4 bases; nucleotides outside the gene matches: 19. DNA of the CDR3: TGTGCCAGAAGCCAACTCCCCCGCGAGCGGGGGGGCCTCGGAGAGACCCAGTACTTC. Translating it yields CARSQLPRERGGLGETQYF.

The sample holds one count of this clone. The genes are TRBV30 and TRBJ2-7; the match to TRBD1 covers 10 bases. J was trimmed by 4 bases and V by 3 bases; bases with no gene match: 3. Germline V gene data show CDR1 as GTSNPN and CDR2 as SVGIG (reference sequence). The length of the CDR3 is 13 residues. The CDR3 region is CAWRGQGPYEQYF. The CDR3 nucleotides are TGTGCCTGGAGGGGACAGGGGCCTTACGAGCAGTACTTC.